A selection of T cell receptor beta chains follows, all from one sample in a study of spatial heterogeneity in lung cancer. Each CDR3 protein is one row after TCRdb ran MiXCR on the 5' RACE reads. The table records fewer than 60,000 distinct CDR3 sequences, less than 9% of them present only once. This specimen consisted of PBMCs, obtained at follow-up. These receptor sequences come from a female donor with early-stage non-small cell lung cancer. CDR3s include the opening cysteine and the closing phenylalanine or tryptophan. The order of the fields is CDR3 length, D gene, V gene, J gene, clone size, CDR3 DNA, CDR3 protein. A D gene is named only where the DNA matches it firmly. Some rows mark clone size as missing; the rest say once, few, many or name a class of expanded clone.

cdr3_length: 16
d_call: .
v_call: TRBV6-5
j_call: TRBJ2-7
clone_size: many
cdr3_nt: TGTGCCAGCAGTTCTTCTAAGACAGTGCCATCCTACGAGCAGTACTTC
cdr3_aa: CASSSSKTVPSYEQYF

cdr3_length: 12
d_call: TRBD2
v_call: TRBV6-5
j_call: TRBJ2-7
clone_size: many
cdr3_nt: TGTGCCAGCAGTAAACAAGCGGGGACGCAGTACTTC
cdr3_aa: CASSKQAGTQYF

cdr3_length: 14
d_call: .
v_call: TRBV28
j_call: TRBJ1-6
clone_size: many
cdr3_nt: TGTGCCAGCAGTTTATTCAGGGGAAGTTCACCCCTCCACTTT
cdr3_aa: CASSLFRGSSPLHF

cdr3_length: 16
d_call: TRBD2
v_call: TRBV4-1
j_call: TRBJ2-1
clone_size: many
cdr3_nt: TGCGCCAGCAGCCCCCGGGGTAGCGGGGGTTTGAATGAGCAGTTCTTC
cdr3_aa: CASSPRGSGGLNEQFF

cdr3_length: 15
d_call: TRBD1
v_call: TRBV2
j_call: TRBJ2-2
clone_size: many
cdr3_nt: TGTGCCAGCAGTGGGGGACAGGTTTCCCCCGGGGAGCTGTTTTTT
cdr3_aa: CASSGGQVSPGELFF

cdr3_length: 16
d_call: .
v_call: TRBV6-2/TRBV6-3
j_call: TRBJ1-1
clone_size: many
cdr3_nt: TGTGCCAGCAGTTATCCGGGGAGGGGAATGAACACTGAAGCTTTCTTT
cdr3_aa: CASSYPGRGMNTEAFF

cdr3_length: 17
d_call: .
v_call: TRBV11-2
j_call: TRBJ2-3
clone_size: many
cdr3_nt: TGTGCCAGCAGCCCAAACTTTTACGGATCTAGCACAGATACGCAGTATTTT
cdr3_aa: CASSPNFYGSSTDTQYF

cdr3_length: 16
d_call: .
v_call: TRBV4-1
j_call: TRBJ2-7
clone_size: .
cdr3_nt: TGCGCCAGCAGCCAATTTTATGGGGGGCAGACTTACGAGCAGTACTTC
cdr3_aa: CASSQFYGGQTYEQYF

cdr3_length: 14
d_call: .
v_call: TRBV6-5
j_call: TRBJ2-3
clone_size: .
cdr3_nt: TGTGCCAGCAGCCGGAGCCAGGGGGGAGATACGCAGTATTTT
cdr3_aa: CASSRSQGGDTQYF

cdr3_length: 14
d_call: .
v_call: TRBV15
j_call: TRBJ2-5
clone_size: many
cdr3_nt: TGTGCCACCCTCCGTGGGGGGGCAGGAGAGACCCAGTACTTC
cdr3_aa: CATLRGGAGETQYF

cdr3_length: 14
d_call: .
v_call: TRBV5-1
j_call: TRBJ2-3
clone_size: many
cdr3_nt: TGCGCCAGCAGCTTGGGGGGGTCCACAGATACGCAGTATTTT
cdr3_aa: CASSLGGSTDTQYF

cdr3_length: 13
d_call: .
v_call: TRBV11-2
j_call: TRBJ1-1
clone_size: few
cdr3_nt: TGTGCCAGCAGCTTGGTTTTGGACACTGAAGCTTTCTTT
cdr3_aa: CASSLVLDTEAFF

cdr3_length: 14
d_call: TRBD2
v_call: TRBV12-3/TRBV12-4
j_call: TRBJ2-1
clone_size: many
cdr3_nt: TGTGCCAGCAGCCGACTGGGGGGGGTCGGTGAGCAGTTCTTC
cdr3_aa: CASSRLGGVGEQFF

cdr3_length: 14
d_call: .
v_call: TRBV15
j_call: TRBJ2-7
clone_size: .
cdr3_nt: TGTGCCACCAGCGATAGAGGAGGGGACCACGAGCAGTACTTC
cdr3_aa: CATSDRGGDHEQYF

cdr3_length: 16
d_call: .
v_call: TRBV4-1
j_call: TRBJ2-3
clone_size: many
cdr3_nt: TGCGCCAGCAGCTCTCGGGAGACCCAGGGGTCAGATACGCAGTATTTT
cdr3_aa: CASSSRETQGSDTQYF

cdr3_length: 15
d_call: .
v_call: TRBV4-1
j_call: TRBJ2-4
clone_size: many
cdr3_nt: TGCGCCAGCAGCCAAGAAAGGGACCCAAGGAACATTCAGTACTTC
cdr3_aa: CASSQERDPRNIQYF

cdr3_length: 15
d_call: .
v_call: TRBV10-3
j_call: TRBJ1-1
clone_size: many
cdr3_nt: TGTGCCATCAGTGAAGCGGCAGCGCTCGGGGCTGAAGCTTTCTTT
cdr3_aa: CAISEAAALGAEAFF

cdr3_length: 15
d_call: .
v_call: TRBV4-2
j_call: TRBJ1-1
clone_size: .
cdr3_nt: TGTGCCAGCAGCCCCGAGGATAGGTACAGCACTGAATCTTTCTTT
cdr3_aa: CASSPEDRYSTESFF

cdr3_length: 14
d_call: .
v_call: TRBV20-1
j_call: TRBJ1-2
clone_size: many
cdr3_nt: TGCAGTGCTAGAGATACGGGGGGCATCGATGGCTACACCTTC
cdr3_aa: CSARDTGGIDGYTF

cdr3_length: 13
d_call: .
v_call: TRBV5-5
j_call: TRBJ2-3
clone_size: .
cdr3_nt: TGTGCCAGCAGCTTGGTATTCACAGATACGCAGTATTTT
cdr3_aa: CASSLVFTDTQYF